A selection of T cell receptor beta chains follows, all from one sample in a study of T-cell memory formation after mild COVID-19. In TCRdb, the 5' RACE reads were re-called with MiXCR into one record per CDR3 protein. The sample lists around 310,000 distinct CDR3 sequences; 20% to 25% were seen once. Input material: PBMCs or a T cell subset sorted from them (not recorded which). Source of these receptors: a man younger than 35 who had mild COVID-19 (a few samples of this study predate the infection). Cell type and time point are not known. CDR3s include the opening cysteine and the closing phenylalanine or tryptophan. A D gene is named only where the DNA matches it firmly. Size is stated for part of the rows, as once, few or many counts, or as a class when the clone is expanded.

clone size: once
J gene: TRBJ2-3
V gene: TRBV6-4
D gene: TRBD2
CDR3 protein: CASSDQAGEPLDTQYF
CDR3 DNA: TGTGCCAGCAGTGACCAAGCGGGGGAGCCACTAGATACGCAGTATTTT

clone size: .
J gene: TRBJ2-4
V gene: TRBV7-2
D gene: TRBD2
CDR3 protein: CASSLSGTSGQNIQYF
CDR3 DNA: TGTGCCAGCAGCTTATCGGGAACTAGCGGCCAAAACATTCAGTACTTC

clone size: few
J gene: TRBJ1-5
V gene: TRBV6-2/TRBV6-3
D gene: .
CDR3 protein: CASSPVGVNQPQHF
CDR3 DNA: TGTGCCAGCAGCCCCGTAGGGGTCAATCAGCCCCAGCATTTT

clone size: few
J gene: TRBJ2-3
V gene: TRBV20-1
D gene: .
CDR3 protein: CSARWGSTDTQYF
CDR3 DNA: TGCAGTGCTAGATGGGGTAGCACAGATACGCAGTATTTT

clone size: .
J gene: TRBJ2-3
V gene: TRBV7-2
D gene: .
CDR3 protein: CASSYRRSSDTQYF
CDR3 DNA: TGTGCCAGCAGCTACCGTAGGTCTTCAGATACGCAGTATTTT

clone size: many
J gene: TRBJ1-6
V gene: TRBV7-9
D gene: .
CDR3 protein: CASSLEQYNSPLHF
CDR3 DNA: TGTGCCAGCAGCTTAGAACAATATAATTCACCCCTCCACTTT

clone size: .
J gene: TRBJ2-5
V gene: TRBV7-2
D gene: TRBD1
CDR3 protein: CASSSDRVRVETQYF
CDR3 DNA: TGTGCCAGCAGCTCCGACAGGGTTCGTGTGGAGACCCAGTACTTC

clone size: few
J gene: TRBJ2-3
V gene: TRBV11-3
D gene: TRBD2
CDR3 protein: CASSRRTSGGGTDTQYF
CDR3 DNA: TGTGCCAGCAGCCGCCGGACTAGCGGGGGAGGCACAGATACGCAGTATTTT

clone size: .
J gene: TRBJ2-2
V gene: TRBV7-2
D gene: .
CDR3 protein: CASNFQGPPNTGELFF
CDR3 DNA: TGTGCCAGCAATTTTCAGGGACCCCCGAACACCGGGGAGCTGTTTTTT

clone size: .
J gene: TRBJ1-2
V gene: TRBV3-1
D gene: TRBD1
CDR3 protein: CASSQDRDRATNYGYTF
CDR3 DNA: TGTGCCAGCAGCCAAGATAGGGACAGGGCTACTAACTATGGCTACACCTTC

clone size: .
J gene: TRBJ2-3
V gene: TRBV4-3
D gene: .
CDR3 protein: CASSQDIRAGRTDTQYF
CDR3 DNA: TGCGCCAGCAGCCAAGATATCAGGGCAGGGAGAACAGATACGCAGTATTTT

clone size: few
J gene: TRBJ1-1
V gene: TRBV2
D gene: .
CDR3 protein: CASRPRSIGTEAFF
CDR3 DNA: TGTGCCAGCAGGCCACGGAGCATTGGCACTGAAGCTTTCTTT

clone size: few
J gene: TRBJ2-3
V gene: TRBV5-1
D gene: TRBD1
CDR3 protein: CASSLQGQGIPLGSDTQYF
CDR3 DNA: TGCGCCAGCAGCTTGCAGGGACAGGGGATCCCCCTGGGTTCAGATACGCAGTATTTT

clone size: .
J gene: TRBJ2-7
V gene: TRBV23-1
D gene: .
CDR3 protein: CASSQSYQAGHLYEQYF
CDR3 DNA: TGCGCCAGCAGTCAATCGTATCAGGCAGGTCACCTCTACGAGCAGTACTTC

clone size: few
J gene: TRBJ2-1
V gene: TRBV5-1
D gene: TRBD1
CDR3 protein: CASSFGDRVFNEQFF
CDR3 DNA: TGCGCCAGCAGCTTTGGGGACAGGGTATTCAATGAGCAGTTCTTC

clone size: .
J gene: TRBJ1-1
V gene: TRBV20-1
D gene: .
CDR3 protein: CSARVRAMNTEAFF
CDR3 DNA: TGCAGTGCTAGAGTACGGGCTATGAACACTGAAGCTTTCTTT

clone size: few
J gene: TRBJ2-2
V gene: TRBV20-1
D gene: .
CDR3 protein: CSAERPLTGELFF
CDR3 DNA: TGCAGTGCTGAGAGGCCGCTCACCGGGGAGCTGTTTTTT

clone size: few
J gene: TRBJ2-2
V gene: TRBV6-5
D gene: .
CDR3 protein: CASTRSTGELFF
CDR3 DNA: TGTGCCAGCACACGTAGCACCGGGGAGCTGTTTTTT

clone size: many
J gene: TRBJ2-3
V gene: TRBV4-1
D gene: TRBD2
CDR3 protein: CASSQVGLASTDTQYF
CDR3 DNA: TGCGCCAGCAGCCAAGTCGGACTAGCGAGCACAGATACGCAGTATTTT

clone size: few
J gene: TRBJ2-7
V gene: TRBV4-1
D gene: TRBD1
CDR3 protein: CASSNGQGDEQYF
CDR3 DNA: TGCGCCAGCAGCAACGGACAGGGGGACGAGCAGTACTTC

clone size: few
J gene: TRBJ2-3
V gene: TRBV4-3
D gene: .
CDR3 protein: CASSPQKGGGLGTDTQYF
CDR3 DNA: TGCGCCAGCAGCCCCCAAAAAGGGGGGGGGCTTGGCACAGATACGCAGTATTTT

clone size: few
J gene: TRBJ2-1
V gene: TRBV6-2/TRBV6-3
D gene: .
CDR3 protein: CASVDGNSYNEQFF
CDR3 DNA: TGTGCCAGCGTAGACGGCAACTCCTACAATGAGCAGTTCTTC

clone size: few
J gene: TRBJ2-7
V gene: TRBV7-2
D gene: .
CDR3 protein: CASSPPEGYEQYF
CDR3 DNA: TGTGCCAGCAGCCCCCCCGAGGGGTACGAGCAGTACTTC

clone size: few
J gene: TRBJ2-1
V gene: TRBV7-2
D gene: TRBD2
CDR3 protein: CASSLPQRGPASSYNEQFF
CDR3 DNA: TGTGCCAGCAGCTTACCCCAGCGGGGGCCCGCAAGCTCCTACAATGAGCAGTTCTTC

clone size: .
J gene: TRBJ1-6
V gene: TRBV7-2
D gene: TRBD1
CDR3 protein: CASSLLAGGNSPLHF
CDR3 DNA: TGTGCCAGCAGCTTATTAGCAGGGGGAAATTCACCCCTCCACTTT

clone size: .
J gene: TRBJ2-1
V gene: TRBV7-2
D gene: .
CDR3 protein: CASSYAGTEQFF
CDR3 DNA: TGTGCCAGCAGCTATGCAGGGACTGAGCAGTTCTTC

clone size: .
J gene: TRBJ2-1
V gene: TRBV7-6
D gene: TRBD1
CDR3 protein: CAISLEGTGLTNEQFF
CDR3 DNA: TGTGCCATCAGCTTAGAAGGGACAGGGCTGACCAATGAGCAGTTCTTC

clone size: .
J gene: TRBJ1-2
V gene: TRBV6-5
D gene: .
CDR3 protein: CASSGGNSNNYGYTF
CDR3 DNA: TGTGCCAGCTCGGGGGGCAATTCGAATAACTATGGCTACACCTTC

clone size: .
J gene: TRBJ1-4
V gene: TRBV12-3/TRBV12-4
D gene: TRBD1
CDR3 protein: CASSLPGDRGEKLFF
CDR3 DNA: TGTGCCAGCAGTCTCCCTGGAGACAGGGGTGAAAAACTGTTTTTT